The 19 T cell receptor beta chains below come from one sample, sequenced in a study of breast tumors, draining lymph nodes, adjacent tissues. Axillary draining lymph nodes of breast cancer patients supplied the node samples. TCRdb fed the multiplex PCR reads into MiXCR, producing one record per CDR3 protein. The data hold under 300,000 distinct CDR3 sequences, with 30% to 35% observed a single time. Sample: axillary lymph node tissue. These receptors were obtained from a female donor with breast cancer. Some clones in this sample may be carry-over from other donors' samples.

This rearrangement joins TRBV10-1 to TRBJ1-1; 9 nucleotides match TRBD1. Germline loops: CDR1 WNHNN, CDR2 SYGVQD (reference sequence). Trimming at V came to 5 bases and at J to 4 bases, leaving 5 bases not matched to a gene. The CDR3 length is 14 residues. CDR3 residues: CASSRTGEGTEAFF. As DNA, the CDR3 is TGCGCCAGCAGTCGGACAGGGGAAGGCACTGAAGCTTTCTTT.

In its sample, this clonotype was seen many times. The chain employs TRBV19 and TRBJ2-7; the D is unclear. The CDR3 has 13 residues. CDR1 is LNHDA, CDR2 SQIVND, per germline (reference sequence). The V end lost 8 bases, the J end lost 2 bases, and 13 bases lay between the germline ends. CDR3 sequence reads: CASRGQPTYEQYF. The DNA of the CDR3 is TGTGCCAGTCGCGGTCAACCCACCTACGAGCAGTACTTC.

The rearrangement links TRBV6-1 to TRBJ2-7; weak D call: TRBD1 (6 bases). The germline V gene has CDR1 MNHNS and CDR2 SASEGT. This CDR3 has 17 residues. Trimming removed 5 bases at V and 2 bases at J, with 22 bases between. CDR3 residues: CASSQNFYRVGAYEQYF. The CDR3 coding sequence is TGTGCCAGCAGTCAAAATTTCTACAGGGTGGGCGCCTACGAGCAGTACTTC.

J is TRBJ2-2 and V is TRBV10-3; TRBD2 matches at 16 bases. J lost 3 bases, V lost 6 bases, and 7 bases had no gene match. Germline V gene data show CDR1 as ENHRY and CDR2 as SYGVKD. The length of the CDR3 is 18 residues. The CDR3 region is CAIRGTSGGAWYTGELFF. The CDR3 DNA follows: TGTGCCATCAGGGGGACTAGCGGGGGGGCCTGGTACACCGGGGAGCTGTTTTTT.

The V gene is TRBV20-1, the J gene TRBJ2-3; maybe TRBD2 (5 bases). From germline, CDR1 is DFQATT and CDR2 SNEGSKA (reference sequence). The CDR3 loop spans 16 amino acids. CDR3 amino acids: CNARDPRKKAGDTQYF. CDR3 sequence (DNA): TGCAACGCTAGAGATCCGAGGAAGAAGGCGGGAGATACGCAGTATTTT.

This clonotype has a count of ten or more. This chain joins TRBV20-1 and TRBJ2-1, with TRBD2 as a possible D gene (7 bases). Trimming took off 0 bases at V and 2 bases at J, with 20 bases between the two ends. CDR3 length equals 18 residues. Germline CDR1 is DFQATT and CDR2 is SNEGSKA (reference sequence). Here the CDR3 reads CSARDRAGGGPPYNEQFF. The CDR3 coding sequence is TGCAGTGCTAGAGATCGGGCGGGCGGGGGCCCTCCCTACAATGAGCAGTTCTTC.

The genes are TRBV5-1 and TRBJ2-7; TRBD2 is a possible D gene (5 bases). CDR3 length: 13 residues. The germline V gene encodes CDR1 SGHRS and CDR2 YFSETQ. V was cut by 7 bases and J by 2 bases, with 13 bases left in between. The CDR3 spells CASRSGIPYEQYF. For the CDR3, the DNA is TGCGCCAGCCGCTCGGGAATCCCCTACGAGCAGTACTTC. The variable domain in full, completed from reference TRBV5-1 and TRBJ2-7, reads KAGVTQTPRYLIKTRGQQVTLSCSPISGHRSVSWYQQTPGQGLQFLFEYFSETQRNKGNFPGRFSGRQFSNSRSEMNVSTLELGDSALYLCASRSGIPYEQYFGPGTRLTVT.

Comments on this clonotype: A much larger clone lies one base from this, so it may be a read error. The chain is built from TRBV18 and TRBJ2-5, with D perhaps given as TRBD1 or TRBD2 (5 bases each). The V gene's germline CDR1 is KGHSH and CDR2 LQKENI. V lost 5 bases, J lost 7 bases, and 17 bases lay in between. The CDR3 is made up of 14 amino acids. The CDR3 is CASSTGNPRGTQYF. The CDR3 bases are TGTGCCAGCTCAACTGGGAACCCGAGGGGGACCCAGTACTTC.

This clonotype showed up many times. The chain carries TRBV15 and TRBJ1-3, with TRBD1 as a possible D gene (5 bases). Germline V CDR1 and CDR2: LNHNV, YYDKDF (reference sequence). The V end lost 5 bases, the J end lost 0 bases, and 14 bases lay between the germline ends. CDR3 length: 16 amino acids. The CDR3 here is CATSARGVNSGNTIYF. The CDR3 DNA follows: TGTGCCACCAGCGCGCGAGGGGTCAACTCTGGAAACACCATATATTTT.

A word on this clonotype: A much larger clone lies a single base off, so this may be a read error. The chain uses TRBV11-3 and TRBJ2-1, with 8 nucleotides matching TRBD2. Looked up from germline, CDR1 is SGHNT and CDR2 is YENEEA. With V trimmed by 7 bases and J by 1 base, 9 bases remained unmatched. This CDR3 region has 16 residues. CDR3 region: CASNGYSGASYNEQFF. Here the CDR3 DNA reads TGTGCCAGCAACGGATATAGCGGGGCATCCTACAATGAGCAGTTCTTC.

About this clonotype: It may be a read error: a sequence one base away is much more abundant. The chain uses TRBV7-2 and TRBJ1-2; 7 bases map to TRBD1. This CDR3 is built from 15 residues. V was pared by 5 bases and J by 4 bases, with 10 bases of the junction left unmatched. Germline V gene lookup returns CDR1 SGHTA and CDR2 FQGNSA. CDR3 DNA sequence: TGTGCCAGCAGCCCCCTCAGGGGGTGCACCTATGGCTACACCTTC. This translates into CASSPLRGCTYGYTF.

The CDR3 reads CASSLQGINEQFF. In DNA form, the CDR3 reads TGTGCCAGCAGCCTACAGGGGATCAATGAGCAGTTCTTC. J is TRBJ2-1 and V is TRBV7-6; 7 bases map to TRBD1. The CDR3 is made up of 13 amino acids. CDR1 and CDR2 (germline): SGHVS, FNYEAQ. Trimming cost V 5 bases and J 6 bases; bases outside gene matches: 4. The full variable domain, rest sourced from reference TRBV7-6 and TRBJ2-1, is GAGVSQSPRYKVTKRGQDVALRCDPISGHVSLYWYRQALGQGPEFLTYFNYEAQQDKSGLPNDRFSAERPEGSISTLTIQRTEQRDSAMYRCASSLQGINEQFFGPGTRLTVL.

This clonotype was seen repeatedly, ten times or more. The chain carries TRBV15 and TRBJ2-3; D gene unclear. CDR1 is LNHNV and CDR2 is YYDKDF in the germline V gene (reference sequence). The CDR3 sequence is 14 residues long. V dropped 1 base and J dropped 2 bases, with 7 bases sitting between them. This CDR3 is CATSRGEHTDTQYF. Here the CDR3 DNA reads TGTGCCACCAGCAGAGGGGAACACACAGATACGCAGTATTTT.

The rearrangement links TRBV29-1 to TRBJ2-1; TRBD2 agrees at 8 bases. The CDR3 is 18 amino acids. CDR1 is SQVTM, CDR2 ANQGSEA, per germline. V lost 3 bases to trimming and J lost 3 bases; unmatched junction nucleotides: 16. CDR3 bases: TGCAGCGTTGAGGGGACATCCAGCGGGAGACGGGGCTACAATGAGCAGTTCTTC. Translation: CSVEGTSSGRRGYNEQFF.

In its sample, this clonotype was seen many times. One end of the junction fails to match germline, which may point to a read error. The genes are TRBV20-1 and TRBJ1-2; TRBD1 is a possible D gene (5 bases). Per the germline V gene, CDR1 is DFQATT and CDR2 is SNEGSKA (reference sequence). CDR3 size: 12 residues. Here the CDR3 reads CSAWWGRGGSTF. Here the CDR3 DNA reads TGCAGTGCTTGGTGGGGAAGGGGTGGCTCCACCTTC.

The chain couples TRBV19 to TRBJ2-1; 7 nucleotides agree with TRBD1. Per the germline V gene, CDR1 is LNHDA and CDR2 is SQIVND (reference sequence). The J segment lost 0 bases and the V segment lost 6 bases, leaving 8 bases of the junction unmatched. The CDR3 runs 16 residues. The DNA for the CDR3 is TGTGCCAGTAGGGACAGGTCCCTGAGCTCCTACAATGAGCAGTTCTTC. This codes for CASRDRSLSSYNEQFF.

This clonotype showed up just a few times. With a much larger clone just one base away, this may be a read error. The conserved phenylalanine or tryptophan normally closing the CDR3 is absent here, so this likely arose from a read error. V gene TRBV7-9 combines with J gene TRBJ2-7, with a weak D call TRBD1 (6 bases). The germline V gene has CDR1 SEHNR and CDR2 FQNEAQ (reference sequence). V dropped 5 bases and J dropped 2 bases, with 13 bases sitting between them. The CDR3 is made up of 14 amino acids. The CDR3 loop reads CASSKTGGAYEQYL. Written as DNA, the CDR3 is TGTGCCAGCAGCAAGACAGGTGGGGCCTACGAGCAGTACCTC.

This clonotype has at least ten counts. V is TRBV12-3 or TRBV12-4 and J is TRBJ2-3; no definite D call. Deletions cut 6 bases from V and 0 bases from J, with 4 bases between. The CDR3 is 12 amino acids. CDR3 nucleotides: TGTGCCAGCAGCCACAGCACAGATACGCAGTATTTT. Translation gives CASSHSTDTQYF.

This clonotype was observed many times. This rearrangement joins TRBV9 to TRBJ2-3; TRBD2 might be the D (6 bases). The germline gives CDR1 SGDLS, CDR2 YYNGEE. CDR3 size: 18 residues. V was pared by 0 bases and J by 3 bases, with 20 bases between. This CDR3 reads CASSVEGKGGEETDTQYF. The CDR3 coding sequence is TGTGCCAGCAGCGTAGAGGGGAAGGGCGGGGAAGAAACAGATACGCAGTATTTT.